The T cell receptor beta chain under discussion was sequenced for a study of blood T cell repertoires in COVID-19 (dated by TCRdb to 2020 to 2022). Concerning the study at large: The collaborator samples originated in the United States, Italy and Spain and spanned the acute and convalescent phases of COVID-19. Samples were obtained from the ongoing ImmuneRACE study (first 160 participants) and from roughly 1,300 subjects provided by 6 global collaborators. A de-identified subject ID, COVID-19 status, age in years and sex were almost always included in the sample metadata. The repertoires were made available in a free public database intended to serve as a resource for research on the immune response to SARS-CoV-2. Where available, HLA class I and class II types were obtained from metadata supplied by the sample provider rather than from assay-based typing. The dataset comprised deeply sampled blood TCRbeta repertoires from subjects exposed to, actively infected with, or recovered from COVID-19. The prospective study material was composed of cDNA or gDNA derived from T cells, B-cell-depleted T cells, or PBMCs.

In Seattle, one collaborating source enrolled patients while the infection was active and tracked those patients longitudinally over the course of disease. Whole blood was collected in K2EDTA tubes by collaborating institutions according to the institutions' own protocols. Collaborator samples were shipped for TCRbeta analysis as frozen whole blood, isolated PBMCs, or DNA extracted from either sample type. V is reduced by 1 base and J by 2 bases, leaving a spacing of 9 bases between them. Taken from cysteine to phenylalanine, the CDR3 has 15 residues. CDR3 DNA only is kept here, 45 bases in frame from base 1. CDR1 SGDLS and CDR2 YYNGEE are derived from the germline V gene. Concerning this clone itself: Its specific antigen is unknown. It has no much larger one-base neighbor in the sample; base qualities were not kept.

Here is what the overall study found, with its caveats: How much clinical and demographic metadata was included differed by source and by participant, and the metadata was provided uncurated.

The immunoSEQ Assay, a bias-controlled multiplex PCR, was used to amplify TCRbeta CDR3 regions from genomic DNA. The paper's processing steps were these. Within the assay, amplification of reference gene primers was used to estimate how many nucleated cells each sample contained. To quantify the absolute abundance of each unique TCRbeta CDR3 rearrangement, sequence reads were collapsed and filtered. Productive Simpson clonality was computed per sample as the square root of Simpson's diversity index over productive rearrangements. TCRdb obtained this table from immuneACCESS and retained in-frame rearrangements with V and J assigned. These tables miss some clones; where compared with another copy, unresolved V genes account for less than half of the shortfall, and the remainder is unexplained. V and J calls and clone size are copied from that table; D and trimming were computed from the DNA. This sample lists about 130,000 clones; more than 85% were detected once. Clones ranked in the top ten supply 4.3% of the sample.

Sample: peripheral blood. The TCR comes from a man between 60 and 75 years old with COVID-19, enrolled during active disease. The rearranged segments are TRBV9 and TRBJ2-2, with the D gene call left open. The CDR3: CASSVSPGNTGELFF. The nucleotide sequence reads TGTGCCAGCAGCGTATCCCCGGGTAACACCGGGGAGCTGTTTTTT.